The 17 T cell receptor beta chains below come from one sample, sequenced in a study of T-cell reconstitution after alpha-beta-depleted transplantation in children. TCRbeta library construction was performed incorporating unique molecular identifiers. TCRdb fed the PCR reads into MiXCR, producing one record per CDR3 protein. The data show 350,000 to 450,000 distinct CDR3 sequences, approximately 20% seen once. The sample consisted of PBMCs from the stem cell graft donor, taken from the stem cell graft. The receptors derive from a human donor who donated a stem cell graft to a child with acute myeloid leukemia.

Only a few counts were recorded for this clonotype. The V and J genes are TRBV20-1 and TRBJ2-1; 8 nucleotides agree with TRBD1. Germline-derived CDR1 and CDR2 are DFQATT and SNEGSKA (reference sequence). The V segment lost 6 bases and the J segment 2 bases; nucleotides outside the gene matches: 6. The CDR3 is 14 residues long. The CDR3 is CSAHDRGTYNEQFF. The DNA for the CDR3 is TGCAGTGCCCATGACAGGGGAACCTACAATGAGCAGTTCTTC.

The chain carries TRBV24-1 and TRBJ2-3; D is unresolved. V lost 5 bases, J lost 5 bases, and 10 bases lay in between. Germline-derived CDR1 and CDR2 are KGHDR and SFDVKD. The CDR3 extends over 13 amino acids. The CDR3 spells CATSAQQRDTQYF. In DNA form, the CDR3 reads TGTGCCACCAGTGCCCAACAGAGAGATACGCAGTATTTT.

The chain carries TRBV9 and TRBJ2-6; TRBD2 aligns across 11 bases. Germline V lookup: CDR1 SGDLS, CDR2 YYNGEE. With 3 bases clipped from V and 0 bases from J, the junction kept 5 bases outside the gene matches. This CDR3 region has 18 residues. The CDR3 protein is CASSDPLAGGSGANVLTF. In DNA, the CDR3 is TGTGCCAGCAGCGACCCCCTAGCGGGAGGCTCTGGGGCCAACGTCCTGACTTTC. Full variable domain (rest looked up from reference TRBV9 and TRBJ2-6): DSGVTQTPKHLITATGQRVTLRCSPRSGDLSVYWYQQSLDQGLQFLIQYYNGEERAKGNILERFSAQQFPDLHSELNLSSLELGDSALYFCASSDPLAGGSGANVLTFGAGSRLTVL.

This clonotype was seen a few times. This sequence joins TRBV6-1 and TRBJ1-3; D remains ambiguous. Germline CDR1 reads MNHNS; CDR2 reads SASEGT. The germline V and J ends were trimmed by 5 bases and 0 bases, with 8 bases remaining between them. This CDR3 contains 14 residues. The CDR3 region has the DNA TGTGCCAGCAGTAAGGGAAGCTCTGGAAACACCATATATTTT. It codes for CASSKGSSGNTIYF.

There are many counts of this clonotype. The CDR3 bases are TGCGCCAGCAGTGGGACAGGGGGGAACGAGCAGTACTTC. It yields the protein CASSGTGGNEQYF. The V and J genes are TRBV5-1 and TRBJ2-7, with 11 nucleotides matching TRBD1. The length of the CDR3 is 13 residues. Germline V gene data show CDR1 as SGHRS and CDR2 as YFSETQ. After removal of 5 bases from V and 5 bases from J, the junction contained 3 bases not matched to a gene. Full variable domain (remainder filled in from reference TRBV5-1 and TRBJ2-7): KAGVTQTPRYLIKTRGQQVTLSCSPISGHRSVSWYQQTPGQGLQFLFEYFSETQRNKGNFPGRFSGRQFSNSRSEMNVSTLELGDSALYLCASSGTGGNEQYFGPGTRLTVT.

This clonotype was counted between two and nine times. The DNA of the CDR3 is TGTGCCAGCAGCCCTCGAGGGGATAATTCACCCCTCCACTTT. It encodes CASSPRGDNSPLHF. The chain recombines TRBV12-3 or TRBV12-4 with TRBJ1-6; a weak D match, TRBD1 (5 bases). This CDR3 has 14 amino acids. The germline V and J ends were trimmed by 6 bases and 5 bases, with 11 bases remaining between them.

In its sample, this clonotype was seen many times. V gene TRBV28 combines with J gene TRBJ2-7; D not certain. V was clipped by 1 base and J by 3 bases, with 4 bases between them. The CDR3 runs 12 residues. The V gene's germline CDR1 is MDHEN and CDR2 SYDVKM. The CDR3 region is CASSLLGYEQYF. CDR3 nucleotides: TGTGCCAGCAGTTTATTGGGCTACGAGCAGTACTTC.

The V call is TRBV7-2, the J call TRBJ2-7; 12 nucleotides align to TRBD2. The V gene's germline CDR1 is SGHTA and CDR2 FQGNSA. There are 16 residues in the CDR3. J lost 2 bases, V lost 2 bases, and 4 bases had no gene match. CDR3 sequence (DNA): TGTGCCAGCAGCTTAAGGACTAGCGGGATTCCCTACGAGCAGTACTTC. As protein: CASSLRTSGIPYEQYF.

This clonotype was observed many times. The rearrangement uses TRBV29-1 and TRBJ2-1, with D perhaps TRBD1 (6 bases). With 6 bases removed from V and 5 bases from J, the gap between germline ends came to 14 bases. Germline loops: CDR1 SQVTM, CDR2 ANQGSEA. This CDR3 region has 13 residues. CDR3 bases: TGCAGCGTCCGTCCGGGACAACACAATGAGCAGTTCTTC. Translated, it gives CSVRPGQHNEQFF.

This clonotype has more than one count but fewer than ten. The CDR3, as DNA: TGCAGCGTTGAAAGCGGGAGTCGTACCGGGGAGCTGTTTTTT. This translates into CSVESGSRTGELFF. The rearrangement joins TRBV29-1 to TRBJ2-2; 8 bases line up with TRBD2. The CDR3 is 14 residues long. V shed 2 bases and J 5 bases; nucleotides not matched to a gene: 4. CDR1 and CDR2 (germline): SQVTM, ANQGSEA.

The V and J genes are TRBV7-7 and TRBJ1-4, with no clear D. The CDR3 runs to 13 residues. The germline V gene has CDR1 SSHAT and CDR2 FNYEAQ (reference sequence). Deletions cut 2 bases from V and 7 bases from J, with 8 bases between. CDR3 sequence (DNA): TGTGCCAGCAGCTTAAGGGAGGGTGAAAAACTGTTTTTT. Amino acid sequence: CASSLREGEKLFF.

Ten or more counts support this clonotype. The chain recombines TRBV20-1 with TRBJ2-7, with D maybe TRBD2 (6 bases). The CDR3 totals 11 residues. Trimming took off 6 bases at V and 5 bases at J, with 11 bases between the two ends. From germline, CDR1 is DFQATT and CDR2 SNEGSKA (reference sequence). CDR3 in amino acids: CSAAEGDEQYF. In DNA, the CDR3 is TGCAGTGCCGCGGAGGGCGACGAGCAGTACTTC.

To note about this clonotype: A clone one base away is much larger, so this may be a read error. The chain is built from TRBV9 and TRBJ1-5; 7 positions match TRBD1. The CDR3 loop spans 14 amino acids. V shed 3 bases and J 1 base; nucleotides not matched to a gene: 1. CDR1 SGDLS and CDR2 YYNGEE come from the germline V gene. This CDR3 is CASSATGSNQPQHF. The DNA of the CDR3 is TGTGCCAGCAGCGCGACAGGGAGCAATCAGCCCCAGCATTTT. The full variable domain, rest sourced from reference TRBV9 and TRBJ1-5, is DSGVTQTPKHLITATGQRVTLRCSPRSGDLSVYWYQQSLDQGLQFLIQYYNGEERAKGNILERFSAQQFPDLHSELNLSSLELGDSALYFCASSATGSNQPQHFGDGTRLSIL.

V usage is TRBV24-1 and J usage is TRBJ2-1, with 7 bases that match TRBD1. Germline assignment: CDR1 KGHDR and CDR2 SFDVKD. V gave up 3 bases and J gave up 1 base; unmatched junction bases: 8. CDR3 length equals 17 residues. The CDR3 DNA sequence: TGTGCCACCAGTGATCCAGGGACAGCGAGATCCTACAATGAGCAGTTCTTC. Protein: CATSDPGTARSYNEQFF.

The chain couples TRBV4-1 to TRBJ1-3; the D is unclear. The germline V and J ends were trimmed by 3 bases and 3 bases, with 12 bases remaining between them. Germline CDR1 and CDR2: MGHRA and YSYEKL. This CDR3 is built from 15 residues. The CDR3 DNA follows: TGCGCCAGCAGCCAGGTACCACCCCTTGGAAACACCATATATTTT. Translating gives CASSQVPPLGNTIYF.

This clonotype has at least ten counts. V gene TRBV24-1 combines with J gene TRBJ2-1; TRBD2 is a possible D gene (5 bases). The CDR3 consists of 16 residues. Per germline, CDR1 KGHDR and CDR2 SFDVKD. The V end was cut by 1 base, the J end by 5 bases, with 14 bases between. The CDR3 reads CATSDFRQRSDNEQFF. CDR3 bases: TGTGCCACCAGTGATTTTAGGCAGCGGAGTGACAATGAGCAGTTCTTC.

V usage is TRBV28 and J usage is TRBJ1-1; TRBD1 matches 7 bases. The junction had 8 bases not matched to a gene; V was cut back by 8 bases and J by 2 bases. Looked up from germline, CDR1 is MDHEN and CDR2 is SYDVKM. The CDR3 is 14 amino acids. The CDR3 DNA is TGTGCCAGCTACTCGGGACAGAGCAACACTGAAGCTTTCTTT. It codes for CASYSGQSNTEAFF.